This TCR beta chain was recorded in a study of CD8+ T cells in alopecia areata. Noted treatment: oral pan-JAK inhibitor, 5-10 mg twice daily. After isolation, RNA underwent reverse transcription to generate cDNA as the sequencing template. The data were produced by immunoSEQ multiplex PCR, yet TCRdb's version contains in-frame clones alone and is incomplete. The profile covers about 140,000 clones, with roughly four fifths appearing a single time and around a quarter taken by the ten largest. Germline CDR1 is SGHAT and CDR2 is FQNNGV. The CDR3 is 13 amino acids. Trimming left V 1 base short and J 6 bases short, with 9 bases between.

Sequenced material: CD8+ T cells sorted from blood, taken at week 4, from a patient treated with tofacitinib. This receptor was taken from a human donor with alopecia areata. The V gene is TRBV11-2, the J gene TRBJ2-5; D gene ambiguous. Written as DNA, the CDR3 is TGTGCCAGCAGCTTAGTTGGCTCTCAGACCCAGTACTTC. Translated, it gives CASSLVGSQTQYF. The full variable domain, completed using reference TRBV11-2 and TRBJ2-5, is EAGVAQSPRYKIIEKRQSVAFWCNPISGHATLYWYQQILGQGPKLLIQFQNNGVVDDSQLPKDRFSAERLKGVDSTLKIQPAKLEDSAVYLCASSLVGSQTQYFGPGTRLLVL.